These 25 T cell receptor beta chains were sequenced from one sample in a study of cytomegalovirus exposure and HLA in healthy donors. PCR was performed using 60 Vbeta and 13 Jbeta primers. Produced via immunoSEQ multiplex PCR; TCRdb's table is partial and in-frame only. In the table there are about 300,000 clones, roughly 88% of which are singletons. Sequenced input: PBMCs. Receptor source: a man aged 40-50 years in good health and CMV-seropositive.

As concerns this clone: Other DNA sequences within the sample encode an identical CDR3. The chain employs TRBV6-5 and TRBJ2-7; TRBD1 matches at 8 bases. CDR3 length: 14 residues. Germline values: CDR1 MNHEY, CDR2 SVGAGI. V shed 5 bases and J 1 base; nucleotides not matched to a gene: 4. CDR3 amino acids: CASSPGTGSYEQYF. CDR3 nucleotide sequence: TGTGCCAGCAGTCCCGGGACAGGTTCCTACGAGCAGTACTTC.

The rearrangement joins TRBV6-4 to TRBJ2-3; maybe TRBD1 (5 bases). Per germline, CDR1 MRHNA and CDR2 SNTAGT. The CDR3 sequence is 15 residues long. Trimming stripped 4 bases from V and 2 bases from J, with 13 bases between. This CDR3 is CASSALPGHTDTQYF. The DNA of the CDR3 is TGTGCCAGCAGTGCCCTCCCTGGACACACAGATACGCAGTATTTT.

The DNA for the CDR3 is TGTGCCAGCAGGGGGACAGGGAATCAGCCCCAGCATTTT. Translating gives CASRGTGNQPQHF. The chain joins TRBV27 to TRBJ1-5, with 9 bases aligning to TRBD1. CDR1 is MNHEY and CDR2 is SMNVEV in the germline V gene (reference sequence). V shed 6 bases, J shed 4 bases, and the junction held 1 base outside the gene matches. CDR3 size: 13 residues.

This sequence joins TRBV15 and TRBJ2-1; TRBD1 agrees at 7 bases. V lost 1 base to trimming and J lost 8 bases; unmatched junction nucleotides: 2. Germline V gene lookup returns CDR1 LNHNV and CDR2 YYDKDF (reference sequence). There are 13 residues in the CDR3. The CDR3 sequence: CATSRGGQHEQFF. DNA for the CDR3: TGTGCCACCAGCAGAGGGGGACAGCATGAGCAGTTCTTC.

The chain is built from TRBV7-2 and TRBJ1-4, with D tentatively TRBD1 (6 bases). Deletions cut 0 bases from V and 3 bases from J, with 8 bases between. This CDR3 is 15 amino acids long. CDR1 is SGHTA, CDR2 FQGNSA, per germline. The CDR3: CASSLAQGSNEKLFF. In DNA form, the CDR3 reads TGTGCCAGCAGCTTAGCGCAGGGGTCTAATGAAAAACTGTTTTTT.

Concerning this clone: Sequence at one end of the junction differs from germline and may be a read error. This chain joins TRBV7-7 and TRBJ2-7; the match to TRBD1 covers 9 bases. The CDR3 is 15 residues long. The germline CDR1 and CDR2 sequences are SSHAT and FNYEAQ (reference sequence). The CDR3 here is CASSQGAQGANEQYF. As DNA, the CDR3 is TGTGCTAGCAGCCAGGGGGCACAGGGGGCAAACGAGCAGTACTTC. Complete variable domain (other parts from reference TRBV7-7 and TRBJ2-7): GAGVSQSPRYKVTKRGQDVTLRCDPISSHATLYWYQQALGQGPEFLTYFNYEAQPDKSGLPSDRFSAERPEGSISTLTIQRTEQRDSAMYRCASSQGAQGANEQYFGPGTRLTVT.

Here the CDR3 reads CASSIVGLAGPYNEQFF. The CDR3, as DNA: TGTGCCAGTAGTATAGTCGGACTAGCGGGACCCTACAATGAGCAGTTCTTC. The V gene is TRBV19, the J gene TRBJ2-1; 12 bases line up with TRBD2. The CDR3 totals 17 residues. With V trimmed by 1 base and J by 2 bases, 3 bases remained unmatched. Germline CDR1 LNHDA, CDR2 SQIVND (reference sequence).

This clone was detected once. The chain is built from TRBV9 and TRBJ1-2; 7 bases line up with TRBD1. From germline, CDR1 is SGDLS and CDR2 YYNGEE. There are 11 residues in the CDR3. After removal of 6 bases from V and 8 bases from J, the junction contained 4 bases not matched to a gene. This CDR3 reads CASKGAGGYTF. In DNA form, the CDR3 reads TGTGCCAGCAAGGGGGCGGGAGGCTACACCTTC.

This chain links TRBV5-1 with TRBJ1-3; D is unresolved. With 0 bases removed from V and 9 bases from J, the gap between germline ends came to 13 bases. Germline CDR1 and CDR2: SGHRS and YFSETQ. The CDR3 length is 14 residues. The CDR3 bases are TGCGCCAGCAGCTTGGGGACTCCGGTGGGCACCATATATTTT. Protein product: CASSLGTPVGTIYF.

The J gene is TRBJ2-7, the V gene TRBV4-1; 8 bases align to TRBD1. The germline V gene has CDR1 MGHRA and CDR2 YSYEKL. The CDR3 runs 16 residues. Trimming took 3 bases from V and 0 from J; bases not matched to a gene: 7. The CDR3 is CASSHSTGGTSYEQYF. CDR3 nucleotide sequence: TGCGCCAGCAGCCATTCCACAGGGGGGACCTCCTACGAGCAGTACTTC.

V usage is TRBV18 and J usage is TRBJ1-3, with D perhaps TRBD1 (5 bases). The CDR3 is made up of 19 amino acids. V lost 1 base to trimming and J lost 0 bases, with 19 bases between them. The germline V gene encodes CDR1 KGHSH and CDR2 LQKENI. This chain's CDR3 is CASSPRGRRGPNSGNTIYF. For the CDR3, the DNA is TGTGCCAGCTCACCACGAGGACGGCGGGGCCCAAACTCTGGAAACACCATATATTTT.

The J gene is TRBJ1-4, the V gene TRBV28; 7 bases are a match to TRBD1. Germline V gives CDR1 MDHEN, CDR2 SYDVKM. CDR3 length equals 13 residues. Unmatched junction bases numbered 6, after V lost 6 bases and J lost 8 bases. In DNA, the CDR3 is TGTGCCAGCAGCCTAGACAGGGACGAAAAACTGTTTTTT. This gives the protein CASSLDRDEKLFF.

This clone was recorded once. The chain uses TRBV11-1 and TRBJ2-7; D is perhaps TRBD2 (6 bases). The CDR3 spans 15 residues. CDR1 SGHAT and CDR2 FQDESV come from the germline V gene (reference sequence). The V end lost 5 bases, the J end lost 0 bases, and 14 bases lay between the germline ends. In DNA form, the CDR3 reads TGTGCCAGCAGCCCCGGGGGTAGCGGCTCCTACGAGCAGTACTTC. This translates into CASSPGGSGSYEQYF.

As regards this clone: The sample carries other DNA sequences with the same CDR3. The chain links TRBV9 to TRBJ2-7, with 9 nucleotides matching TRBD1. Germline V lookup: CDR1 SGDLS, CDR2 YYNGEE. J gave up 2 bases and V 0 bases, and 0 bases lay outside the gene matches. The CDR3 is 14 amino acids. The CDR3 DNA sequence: TGTGCCAGCAGCGTAGGGGACAGGGCCTACGAGCAGTACTTC. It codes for CASSVGDRAYEQYF. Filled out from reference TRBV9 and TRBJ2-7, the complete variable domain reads DSGVTQTPKHLITATGQRVTLRCSPRSGDLSVYWYQQSLDQGLQFLIQYYNGEERAKGNILERFSAQQFPDLHSELNLSSLELGDSALYFCASSVGDRAYEQYFGPGTRLTVT.

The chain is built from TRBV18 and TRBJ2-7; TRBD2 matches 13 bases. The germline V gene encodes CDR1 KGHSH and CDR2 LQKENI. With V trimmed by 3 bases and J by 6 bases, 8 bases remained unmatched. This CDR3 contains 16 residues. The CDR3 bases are TGTGCCAGCTCACCGACCCAACTAGCGGGAGGGCGCGAGCAGTACTTC. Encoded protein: CASSPTQLAGGREQYF.

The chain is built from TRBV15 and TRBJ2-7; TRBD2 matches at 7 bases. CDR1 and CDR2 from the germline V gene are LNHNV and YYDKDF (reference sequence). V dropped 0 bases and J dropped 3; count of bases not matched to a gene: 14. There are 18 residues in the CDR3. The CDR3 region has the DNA TGTGCCACCAGCAGAGATCGACGGACTAGTGGCTTAGGCTACGAGCAGTACTTC. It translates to CATSRDRRTSGLGYEQYF.

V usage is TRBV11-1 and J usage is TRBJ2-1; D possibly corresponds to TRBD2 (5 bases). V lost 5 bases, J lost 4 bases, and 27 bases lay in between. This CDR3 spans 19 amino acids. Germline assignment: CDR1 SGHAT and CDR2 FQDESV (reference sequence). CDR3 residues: CASSPSGRALGQDYNEQFF. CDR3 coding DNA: TGTGCCAGCAGCCCTTCTGGGCGGGCCCTAGGCCAAGATTACAATGAGCAGTTCTTC.

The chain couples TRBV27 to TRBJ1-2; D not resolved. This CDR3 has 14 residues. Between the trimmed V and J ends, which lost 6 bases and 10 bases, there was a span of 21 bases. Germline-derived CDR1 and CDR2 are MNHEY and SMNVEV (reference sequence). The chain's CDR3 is CASSPGHGFNDYTF. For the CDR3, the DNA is TGTGCCAGCAGCCCTGGGCACGGATTTAATGACTACACCTTC.

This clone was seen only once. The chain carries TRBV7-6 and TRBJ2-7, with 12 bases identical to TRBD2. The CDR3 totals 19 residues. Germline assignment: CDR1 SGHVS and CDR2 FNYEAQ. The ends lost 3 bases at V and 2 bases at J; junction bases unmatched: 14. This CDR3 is CASSLHPGLAGKYTYEQYF. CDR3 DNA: TGTGCCAGCAGCTTGCACCCGGGACTAGCGGGTAAATATACCTACGAGCAGTACTTC.

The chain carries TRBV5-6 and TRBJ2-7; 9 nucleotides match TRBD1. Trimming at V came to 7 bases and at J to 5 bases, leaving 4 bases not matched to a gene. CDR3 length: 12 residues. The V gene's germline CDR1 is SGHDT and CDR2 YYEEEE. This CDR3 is CASGRDRDEQYF. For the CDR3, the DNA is TGTGCCAGCGGGAGGGACAGGGACGAGCAGTACTTC. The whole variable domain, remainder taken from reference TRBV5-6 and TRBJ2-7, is DAGVTQSPTHLIKTRGQQVTLRCSPKSGHDTVSWYQQALGQGPQFIFQYYEEEERQRGNFPDRFSGHQFPNYSSELNVNALLLGDSALYLCASGRDRDEQYFGPGTRLTVT.

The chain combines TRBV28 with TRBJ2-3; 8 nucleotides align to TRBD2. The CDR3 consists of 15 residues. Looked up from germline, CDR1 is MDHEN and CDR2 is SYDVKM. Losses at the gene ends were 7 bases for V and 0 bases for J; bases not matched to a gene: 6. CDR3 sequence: CASIVGGVSTDTQYF. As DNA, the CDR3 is TGTGCCAGCATCGTCGGGGGGGTCAGCACAGATACGCAGTATTTT.

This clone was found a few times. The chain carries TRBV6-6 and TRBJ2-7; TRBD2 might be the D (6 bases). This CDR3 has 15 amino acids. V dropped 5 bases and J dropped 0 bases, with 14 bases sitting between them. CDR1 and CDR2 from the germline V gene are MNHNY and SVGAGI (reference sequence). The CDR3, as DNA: TGTGCCAGCAGTGCCCCGGGACTCCGCTCCTACGAGCAGTACTTC. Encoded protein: CASSAPGLRSYEQYF.

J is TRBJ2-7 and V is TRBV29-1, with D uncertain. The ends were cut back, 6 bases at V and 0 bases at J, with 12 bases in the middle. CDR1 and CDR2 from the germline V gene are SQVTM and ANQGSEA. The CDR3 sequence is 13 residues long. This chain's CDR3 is CSVSGWSSYEQYF. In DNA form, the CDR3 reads TGCAGCGTGTCTGGGTGGAGCTCCTACGAGCAGTACTTC.

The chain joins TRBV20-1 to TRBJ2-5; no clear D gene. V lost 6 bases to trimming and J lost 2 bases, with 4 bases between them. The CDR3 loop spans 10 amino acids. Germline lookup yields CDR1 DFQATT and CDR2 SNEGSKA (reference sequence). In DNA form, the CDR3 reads TGCAGTGCCCGTCAAGAGACCCAGTACTTC. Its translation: CSARQETQYF.

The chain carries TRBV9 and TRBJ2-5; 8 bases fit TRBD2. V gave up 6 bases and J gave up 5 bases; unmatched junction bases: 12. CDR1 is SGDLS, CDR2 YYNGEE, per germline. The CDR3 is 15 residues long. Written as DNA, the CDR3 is TGTGCCAGCACCGGTGGGAGCGGGAGCTGGGAGACCCAGTACTTC. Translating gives CASTGGSGSWETQYF.